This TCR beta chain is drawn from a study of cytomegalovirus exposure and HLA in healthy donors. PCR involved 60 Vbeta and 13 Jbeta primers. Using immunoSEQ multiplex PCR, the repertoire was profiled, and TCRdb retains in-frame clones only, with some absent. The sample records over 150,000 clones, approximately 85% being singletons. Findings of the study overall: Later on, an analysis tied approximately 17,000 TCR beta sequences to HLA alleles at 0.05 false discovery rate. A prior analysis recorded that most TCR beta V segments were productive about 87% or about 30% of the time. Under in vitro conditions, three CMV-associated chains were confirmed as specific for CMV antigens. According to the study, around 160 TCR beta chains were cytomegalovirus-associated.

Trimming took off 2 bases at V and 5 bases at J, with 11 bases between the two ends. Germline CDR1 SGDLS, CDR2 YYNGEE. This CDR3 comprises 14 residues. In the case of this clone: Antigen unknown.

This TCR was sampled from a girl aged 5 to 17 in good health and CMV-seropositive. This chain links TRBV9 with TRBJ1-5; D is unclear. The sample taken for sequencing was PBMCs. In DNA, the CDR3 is TGTGCCAGCAGCGTGCGGCAGGAGGATCAGCCCCAGCATTTT. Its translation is CASSVRQEDQPQHF.